This TCR beta chain emerged from a study of T cells in Graves' hyperthyroidism and ophthalmopathy. Findings and caveats of the study: Ophthalmopathy was identified by the model a median about 6 months ahead of onset.

RNA transcripts yielded amplified TCR beta CDR3 regions. The TCR CDR3 was amplified in a first-round RT-PCR using the HTBI primer set. A single record per CDR3 protein comes from TCRdb applying MiXCR to the multiplex PCR reads. Of about 290,000 distinct CDR3 sequences in the sample, approximately 19% are singletons; the top ten hold approximately 37%. This clonotype was counted between two and nine times. Its antigen is currently unknown. This TCR was recovered from a man aged 50 to 60 with Graves' ophthalmopathy. The sequenced sample consisted of blood.

CDR3 in DNA: TGTGCCAGCAGCGGGGCAGTGTATCGCTCTGGAAACACCATATATTTT. Encoded protein: CASSGAVYRSGNTIYF. The chain recombines TRBV9 with TRBJ1-3; D gene ambiguous. Trimming pared 3 bases from V and 0 bases from J, leaving 13 bases between. This CDR3 is 16 amino acids long. The germline V gene has CDR1 SGDLS and CDR2 YYNGEE.